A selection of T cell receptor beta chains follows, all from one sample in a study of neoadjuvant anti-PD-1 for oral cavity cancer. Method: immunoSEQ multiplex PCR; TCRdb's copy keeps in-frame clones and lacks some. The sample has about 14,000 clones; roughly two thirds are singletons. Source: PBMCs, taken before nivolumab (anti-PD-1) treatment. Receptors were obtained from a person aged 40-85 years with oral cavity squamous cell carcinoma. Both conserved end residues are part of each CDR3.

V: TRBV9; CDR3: CASSVEGQGAGYTF
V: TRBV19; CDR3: CASRSPSLATNEKLFF
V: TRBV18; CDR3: CASSRATNEKLFF
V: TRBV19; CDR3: CASSIDKSWDYTEAFF
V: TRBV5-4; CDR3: CASSLGGAKETQYF
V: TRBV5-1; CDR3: CASSSQAGSYEQYF
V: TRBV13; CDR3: CASTGNLYEQYF
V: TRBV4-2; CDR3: CASSQGESEQYF
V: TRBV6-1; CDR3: CASSEPPGAGADTQYF
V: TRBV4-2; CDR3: CASSQDGLNNSPLHF
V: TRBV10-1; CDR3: CASSVTGGTEAFF
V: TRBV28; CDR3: CASSLADYGYTF
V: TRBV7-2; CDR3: CASRKGTSTGELFF
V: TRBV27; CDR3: CASSDPGEYGYTF
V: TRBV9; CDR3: CASSGTGGDGYTF
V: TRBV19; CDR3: CASSMQRDTEAFF
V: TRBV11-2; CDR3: CASSLGVGGLTYEQYF
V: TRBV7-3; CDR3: CASSSTSGSGQKFF
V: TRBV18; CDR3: CASSPGQNNQPQHF
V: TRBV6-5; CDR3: CASSQPGQIYGYTF
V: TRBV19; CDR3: CASGSGTGLNQPQHF
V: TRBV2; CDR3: CASSAGQLFGGYEQYF
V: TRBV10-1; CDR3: CASSEVVSAPKNTEAFF
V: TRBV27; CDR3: CASSLTAYSNQPQHF
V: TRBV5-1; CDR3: CASSFRTSGNNEQFF
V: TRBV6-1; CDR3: CASDYTQYF
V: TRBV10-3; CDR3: CAISQQGSGDGGYTF
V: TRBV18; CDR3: CASSPPGTVNTGELFF
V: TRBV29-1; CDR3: CSLPGNGSYNEQFF
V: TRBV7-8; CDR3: CASSLVQGVNTEAFF
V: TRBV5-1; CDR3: CASSLALGQGVYTF
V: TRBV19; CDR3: CASSTQGGGYTF
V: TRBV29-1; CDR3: CSVGGQLLTDTQYF
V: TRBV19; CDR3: CASTPGGTKSYEQYF
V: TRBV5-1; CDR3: CASSLEAGGRANEQFF
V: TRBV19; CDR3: CASSIRHTSYEQYF
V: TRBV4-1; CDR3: CASSQDRRGNTEAFF